Described below is a single T cell receptor beta chain sequence and its context. TCRdb keeps only in-frame clones here, not all; method: immunoSEQ multiplex PCR. The sample records approximately 490,000 clones, roughly 74% being singletons. These data are taken from a study of shared T cell receptors in the human thymus. V shed 0 bases and J 3 bases; nucleotides not matched to a gene: 7. CDR1 and CDR2 from the germline V gene are LGHNT and FRNRAP. This CDR3 has 16 residues. These data also featured in a second study, about human thymus T cells. That report notes: Donors were healthy Finnish infants having corrective surgery for congenital heart defects. The study used thymus tissue resected during corrective heart surgery. Thymic as well as blood repertoires seemed to favor certain V and J genes unevenly. Related studies found that unrelated individuals share highly overlapping thymic repertoires.

The chain carries TRBV12-5 and TRBJ2-5; 7 bases map to TRBD1. The source of this sequence is a boy younger than two with a congenital heart defect. Sequencing used thymocytes. CDR3 sequence reads: CASGLVPGRGKETQYF. The CDR3 region has the DNA TGTGCTAGTGGTTTGGTACCGGGCAGGGGGAAAGAGACCCAGTACTTC. The complete variable domain, with remaining parts taken from reference TRBV12-5 and TRBJ2-5, reads DARVTQTPRHKVTEMGQEVTMRCQPILGHNTVFWYRQTMMQGLELLAYFRNRAPLDDSGMPKDRFSAEMPDATLATLKIQPSEPRDSAVYFCASGLVPGRGKETQYFGPGTRLLVL.